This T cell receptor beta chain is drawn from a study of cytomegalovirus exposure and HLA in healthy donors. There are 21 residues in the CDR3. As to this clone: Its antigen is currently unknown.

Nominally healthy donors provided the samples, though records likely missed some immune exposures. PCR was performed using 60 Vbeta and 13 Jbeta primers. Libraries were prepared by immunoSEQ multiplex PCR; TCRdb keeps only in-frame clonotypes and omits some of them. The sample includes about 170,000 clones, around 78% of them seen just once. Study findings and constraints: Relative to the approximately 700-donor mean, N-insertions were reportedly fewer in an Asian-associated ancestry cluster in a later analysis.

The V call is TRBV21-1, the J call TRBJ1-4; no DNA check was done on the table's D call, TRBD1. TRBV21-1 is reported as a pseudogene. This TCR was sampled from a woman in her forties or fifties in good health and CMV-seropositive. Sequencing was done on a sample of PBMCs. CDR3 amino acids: CASRTRRTRTDPSSTNEKLFF. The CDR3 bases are TGTGCCAGCAGAACGCGTCGGACAAGGACCGACCCTTCCTCAACTAATGAAAAACTGTTTTTT.